This passage covers 21 T cell receptor beta chains from one sample sequenced in a study of blood T cell repertoires in COVID-19. Profiling relied on immunoSEQ multiplex PCR, and the TCRdb table lists in-frame clones only, not all of them. The sample has 410,000 or so clones, around 89% seen once. Sequenced material: peripheral blood. The receptors were gathered from a woman in her 40s with COVID-19, enrolled during active disease.

This rearrangement joins TRBV3-1 (or the pseudogene TRBV3-2) to TRBJ1-5; D not resolved. This CDR3 has 13 residues. CDR1 and CDR2 (germline): LGHDT, YNNKEL (reference sequence). V was trimmed by 4 bases and J by 6 bases, leaving 10 bases between them. Written as DNA, the CDR3 is TGTGCCAGCAGCCCGAGGGAGAGTCAGCCCCAGCATTTT. Translating gives CASSPRESQPQHF.

V gene TRBV6-6 combines with J gene TRBJ1-1; tentative D call: TRBD1 (5 bases). This CDR3 is 13 amino acids long. CDR1 and CDR2 from the germline V gene are MNHNY and SVGAGI (reference sequence). The V end was cut by 8 bases, the J end by 4 bases, with 14 bases between. CDR3 sequence: CASEGDSSTEAFF. As DNA, the CDR3 is TGTGCCAGCGAAGGGGATTCGAGCACTGAAGCTTTCTTT.

This chain links TRBV19 with TRBJ2-1, with 8 bases that match TRBD2. The ends lost 6 bases at V and 0 bases at J; junction bases unmatched: 13. CDR1 and CDR2 from the germline V gene are LNHDA and SQIVND (reference sequence). The CDR3 contains 18 residues. CDR3 sequence (DNA): TGTGCCAGTAGCCGAATTAGCGGGGAAAGACTCTCCTACAATGAGCAGTTCTTC. Protein: CASSRISGERLSYNEQFF.

The chain recombines TRBV6-4 with TRBJ2-3; D might be TRBD1 (6 bases). CDR3 length equals 16 residues. CDR1 is MRHNA, CDR2 SNTAGT, per germline. V was trimmed by 6 bases and J by 4 bases, leaving 20 bases between them. This CDR3 reads CASSPIQGSNADTQYF. In nucleotides, the CDR3 is TGTGCCAGCAGCCCCATACAGGGCTCCAACGCAGATACGCAGTATTTT.

The rearrangement joins TRBV5-4 to TRBJ2-7, with TRBD1 matching over 9 bases. The length of the CDR3 is 16 residues. V gave up 4 bases and J gave up 0 bases; unmatched junction bases: 8. Germline V gene lookup returns CDR1 SGHNT and CDR2 YYREEE (reference sequence). This CDR3 is CASSTSRGQGSYEQYF. CDR3 coding DNA: TGTGCCAGCAGCACCTCCCGGGGACAGGGCTCCTACGAGCAGTACTTC. The variable domain in full, completed from reference TRBV5-4 and TRBJ2-7, reads ETGVTQSPTHLIKTRGQQVTLRCSSQSGHNTVSWYQQALGQGPQFIFQYYREEENGRGNFPPRFSGLQFPNYSSELNVNALELDDSALYLCASSTSRGQGSYEQYFGPGTRLTVT.

The gene calls are TRBV6-2 or TRBV6-3 and TRBJ2-5, with 9 bases fitting TRBD1. Per germline, CDR1 MNHEY and CDR2 SVGEGT. CDR3 length: 14 residues. Trimming at V came to 6 bases and at J to 2 bases, leaving 4 bases not matched to a gene. The CDR3 nucleotides are TGTGCCAGCAGCCGGGACAGGGTTCAAGAGACCCAGTACTTC. Its translation: CASSRDRVQETQYF.

This rearrangement joins TRBV11-2 to TRBJ1-4; TRBD1 matches at 8 bases. V lost 3 bases to trimming and J lost 8 bases; unmatched junction nucleotides: 2. Germline values: CDR1 SGHAT, CDR2 FQNNGV. The CDR3 runs to 13 residues. CDR3 sequence reads: CASSFRDREKLFF. The CDR3 DNA sequence: TGTGCCAGCAGCTTCCGGGACAGGGAAAAACTGTTTTTT.

The gene calls are TRBV7-2 and TRBJ2-1; no clear D gene. The germline CDR1 and CDR2 sequences are SGHTA and FQGNSA. The CDR3 has 13 residues. V was pared by 6 bases and J by 7 bases, with 13 bases between. CDR3 protein: CASRLNTRNEQFF. CDR3 bases: TGTGCCAGCAGACTAAATACGAGGAATGAGCAGTTCTTC.

The chain joins TRBV6-5 to TRBJ2-7, with no clear D. Between the trimmed V and J ends, which lost 6 bases and 3 bases, there was a span of 15 bases. Germline loops: CDR1 MNHEY, CDR2 SVGAGI. CDR3 length: 14 residues. The CDR3 protein is CASSVHSSRYEQYF. CDR3 nucleotide sequence: TGTGCCAGCAGCGTACATTCGTCCCGCTACGAGCAGTACTTC.

V gene TRBV28 combines with J gene TRBJ1-5, with D perhaps TRBD1 (5 bases). The CDR3 loop spans 18 amino acids. V shed 3 bases and J shed 0 bases, with 18 bases lying between them. In germline, CDR1 is MDHEN, CDR2 SYDVKM. CDR3 amino acids: CASSFTGGKGYSNQPQHF. CDR3 coding DNA: TGTGCCAGCAGTTTTACGGGGGGTAAGGGGTATAGCAATCAGCCCCAGCATTTT.

This clone was detected only a few times. This chain links TRBV9 with TRBJ2-5; possible D gene TRBD1, 5 bases. CDR1 and CDR2 (germline): SGDLS, YYNGEE. The V end was cut by 4 bases, the J end by 1 base, with 5 bases between. The CDR3 consists of 12 residues. The CDR3 nucleotides are TGTGCCAGCAGCAGGGGCCAAGAGACCCAGTACTTC. It translates to CASSRGQETQYF.

This clone was observed a single time. This sequence joins TRBV5-1 and TRBJ2-1; D uncertain. V lost 0 bases, J lost 7 bases, and 20 bases lay in between. The length of the CDR3 is 17 residues. Germline-derived CDR1 and CDR2 are SGHRS and YFSETQ. The DNA for the CDR3 is TGCGCCAGCAGCTTGGGGAGAGGTAGCCCAAGTGGGAATGAGCAGTTCTTC. It translates to CASSLGRGSPSGNEQFF.

The chain uses TRBV19 and TRBJ2-1, with 12 bases that match TRBD2. The CDR3 is 16 residues long. The germline V gene has CDR1 LNHDA and CDR2 SQIVND (reference sequence). Trimming cost V 6 bases and J 8 bases; bases outside gene matches: 11. CDR3 DNA sequence: TGTGCCAGTAGGACTAGCGGGAGCTCATTCTTCGATGAGCAGTTCTTC. Translated, it gives CASRTSGSSFFDEQFF. Combining the CDR3 with reference TRBV19 and TRBJ2-1 gives the whole variable domain DGGITQSPKYLFRKEGQNVTLSCEQNLNHDAMYWYRQDPGQGLRLIYYSQIVNDFQKGDIAEGYSVSREKKESFPLTVTSAQKNPTAFYLCASRTSGSSFFDEQFFGPGTRLTVL.

This clone was found once. Other nucleotide sequences from this sample produce the same CDR3. The rearrangement links TRBV6-5 to TRBJ2-1; D not certain. The CDR3 runs 11 residues. Germline loops: CDR1 MNHEY, CDR2 SVGAGI. The ends were cut back, 5 bases at V and 8 bases at J, with 7 bases in the middle. This chain's CDR3 is CASSRVDEQFF. The DNA of the CDR3 is TGTGCCAGCAGTCGGGTGGATGAGCAGTTCTTC.

The rearrangement links TRBV19 to TRBJ1-5, with 8 bases aligning to TRBD1. The CDR3 length is 15 residues. CDR1 is LNHDA, CDR2 SQIVND, per germline (reference sequence). The V and J ends lost 3 bases and 7 bases, in that order; junction bases with no gene match: 8. This chain's CDR3 is CASSILGQGGQPQHF. The CDR3 DNA sequence: TGTGCCAGTAGTATCCTCGGACAGGGAGGACAGCCCCAGCATTTT.

This chain uses TRBV2 with TRBJ1-4; D is uncertain. CDR3 length equals 14 residues. From germline, CDR1 is SNHLY and CDR2 FYNNEI. The V and J ends lost 4 bases and 10 bases respectively, with 16 bases between them. The CDR3 coding sequence is TGTGCCAGCAGTGGGATAGGGAGTGTTGGAAAACTGTTTTTT. Translation gives CASSGIGSVGKLFF.

This clone was counted between two and nine times. CDR3 bases: TGTGCCAGTAGTATTCAGGGGGCGCCCGGAACCGGGGAGCTGTTTTTT. Encoded protein: CASSIQGAPGTGELFF. This chain links TRBV19 with TRBJ2-2; 8 bases map to TRBD1. Looked up from germline, CDR1 is LNHDA and CDR2 is SQIVND (reference sequence). This CDR3 is 16 amino acids long. V lost 3 bases, J lost 5 bases, and 8 bases stayed unmatched.

V gene TRBV3-1 (or the pseudogene TRBV3-2) combines with J gene TRBJ2-2, with TRBD2 identical over 10 bases. J lost 14 bases, V lost 8 bases, and 5 bases had no gene match. Germline-derived CDR1 and CDR2 are LGHDT and YNNKEL (reference sequence). This CDR3 is built from 11 residues. The CDR3 protein is CASRTSGILFF. DNA of the CDR3: TGTGCCAGCCGGACTAGCGGAATTCTGTTTTTT.

V usage is TRBV7-9 and J usage is TRBJ2-7; 13 bases agree with TRBD2. Germline CDR1 SEHNR, CDR2 FQNEAQ (reference sequence). The CDR3 sequence is 19 residues long. Trimming at V came to 5 bases and at J to 3 bases, leaving 16 bases not matched to a gene. This CDR3 is CASSGPGLAGSLRGYEQYF. DNA for the CDR3: TGTGCCAGCAGCGGACCGGGACTAGCGGGATCCCTTAGAGGCTACGAGCAGTACTTC. The entire variable domain, with the rest obtained from reference TRBV7-9 and TRBJ2-7, is as follows: DTGVSQNPRHKITKRGQNVTFRCDPISEHNRLYWYRQTLGQGPEFLTYFQNEAQLEKSRLLSDRFSAERPKGSFSTLEIQRTEQGDSAMYLCASSGPGLAGSLRGYEQYFGPGTRLTVT.

The chain carries TRBV2 and TRBJ1-4; no clear D gene. Germline lookup yields CDR1 SNHLY and CDR2 FYNNEI. Trimming pared 3 bases from V and 8 bases from J, leaving 10 bases between. The CDR3 extends over 13 amino acids. CDR3 protein: CASSDQDREKLFF. The DNA for the CDR3 is TGTGCCAGCAGTGACCAGGATCGAGAAAAACTGTTTTTT.

The chain has TRBV6-5 and TRBJ2-2, with a tentative D call TRBD2 (5 bases). Per germline, CDR1 MNHEY and CDR2 SVGAGI. The V end was cut by 2 bases, the J end by 1 base, with 11 bases between. The CDR3 sequence is 16 residues long. CDR3 coding DNA: TGTGCCAGCAGTTACGAGGGCGCGGTGAACACCGGGGAGCTGTTTTTT. Its protein is CASSYEGAVNTGELFF.